The next 17 T cell receptor beta chains were all read from a single sample in a study of blood T cell repertoires in COVID-19. TCRdb's table, derived via immunoSEQ multiplex PCR, lists solely in-frame clones and lacks some. This sample has 180,000 or so clones, with around 82% found just once. Sequenced: PBMCs or T cells enriched from blood (not recorded which). The source is a man aged 35 to 55 who had recovered from COVID-19.

The V gene is TRBV19, the J gene TRBJ1-5; 10 bases match TRBD1. Trimming took 7 bases from V and 6 from J; bases not matched to a gene: 6. The V gene's germline CDR1 is LNHDA and CDR2 SQIVND (reference sequence). The CDR3 runs to 14 residues. The CDR3 here is CASTDRGLPQPQHF. CDR3 coding DNA: TGTGCCAGTACTGACAGGGGGCTTCCTCAGCCCCAGCATTTT.

The chain joins TRBV20-1 to TRBJ1-4, with no clear D. Germline values: CDR1 DFQATT, CDR2 SNEGSKA (reference sequence). CDR3 size: 10 residues. Trimming cost V 4 bases and J 8 bases, with 5 bases left between them. The CDR3 protein is CSANEEKLFF. The CDR3 region has the DNA TGCAGTGCTAACGAGGAAAAACTGTTTTTT.

V and J are TRBV4-1 and TRBJ1-3, with D hard to call. From germline, CDR1 is MGHRA and CDR2 YSYEKL. Trimming took off 5 bases at V and 0 bases at J, with 11 bases between the two ends. This CDR3 region has 15 residues. CDR3 nucleotide sequence: TGCGCCAGCAGCGGACTGCGGAGCTCTGGAAACACCATATATTTT. This gives the protein CASSGLRSSGNTIYF.

The chain is built from TRBV10-1 and TRBJ1-1; no firm D call. Looked up from germline, CDR1 is WNHNN and CDR2 is SYGVQD (reference sequence). The CDR3 runs to 13 residues. Deletions cut 7 bases from V and 4 bases from J, with 13 bases between. CDR3 DNA sequence: TGCGCCAGCAAATCGTCGGGAGTCACTGAAGCTTTCTTT. This sequence encodes CASKSSGVTEAFF.

The chain couples TRBV4-3 to TRBJ1-4; D is perhaps TRBD1 (5 bases). The CDR3 length is 16 residues. Trimming removed 0 bases from V and 6 bases from J, with 14 bases in between. Germline CDR1 is LGHNA and CDR2 is YSLEER. The CDR3 DNA reads as TGCGCCAGCAGCCAAGATGTAAGGGGAGGAGATGAAAAACTGTTTTTT. Translation: CASSQDVRGGDEKLFF.

The chain is built from TRBV4-2 and TRBJ1-1; weak D call: TRBD1 (5 bases). CDR1 and CDR2 from the germline V gene are LGHNA and YNFKEQ. The V and J ends lost 1 base and 4 bases respectively, with 13 bases between them. The CDR3 consists of 15 residues. CDR3 in amino acids: CASSQGGRQSTEAFF. CDR3 bases: TGTGCCAGCAGCCAAGGGGGTAGACAGTCCACTGAAGCTTTCTTT.

This clone was found once. The chain joins TRBV6-6 to TRBJ1-6; no definite D call. V lost 4 bases to trimming and J lost 7 bases, with 17 bases between them. CDR3 size: 16 residues. From germline, CDR1 is MNHNY and CDR2 SVGAGI (reference sequence). CDR3 sequence (DNA): TGTGCCAGCAGTTCAGTAAAAGGTCGGGAAAATTCACCCCTCCACTTT. This codes for CASSSVKGRENSPLHF.

The chain combines TRBV10-3 with TRBJ1-2; possible D gene TRBD1, 5 bases. From germline, CDR1 is ENHRY and CDR2 SYGVKD. The CDR3 has 14 residues. Trimming took off 2 bases at V and 6 bases at J, with 13 bases between the two ends. The CDR3 bases are TGTGCCATCAGTGAGCAACGGGGGATGGATGGCTACACCTTC. It encodes CAISEQRGMDGYTF.

The chain is built from TRBV4-3 and TRBJ2-1, with D hard to call. Trimming removed 2 bases from V and 5 bases from J, with 4 bases in between. Germline loops: CDR1 LGHNA, CDR2 YSLEER. There are 12 residues in the CDR3. CDR3 bases: TGCGCCAGCAGCCAATACAACAATGAGCAGTTCTTC. As protein: CASSQYNNEQFF.

This chain links TRBV5-4 with TRBJ1-3; 7 bases are shared with TRBD1. The germline V gene encodes CDR1 SGHNT and CDR2 YYREEE (reference sequence). V trimming: 4 bases; J trimming: 4 bases; junction bases outside the gene matches: 5. This CDR3 is built from 14 residues. This CDR3 is CASSPKGQGNTIYF. The CDR3 DNA is TGTGCCAGCAGCCCGAAGGGACAGGGAAACACCATATATTTT.

The V and J genes are TRBV6-5 and TRBJ1-2; D is unclear. The germline CDR1 and CDR2 sequences are MNHEY and SVGAGI. V was shortened by 7 bases and J by 10 bases, with 22 bases between the two germline ends. The CDR3 has 14 amino acids. CDR3 amino acids: CASTGSVSSKDYTF. The CDR3 region has the DNA TGTGCCAGCACGGGGTCCGTGTCGTCCAAAGACTACACCTTC.

This clone was found a few times. The chain recombines TRBV6-5 with TRBJ1-1, with D possibly being TRBD1 (6 bases). CDR3 length: 14 residues. CDR1 is MNHEY, CDR2 SVGAGI, per germline. Trimming removed 6 bases at V and 4 bases at J, with 15 bases between. This CDR3 is CASRLGQTSTEAFF. The CDR3 coding sequence is TGTGCCAGCAGACTAGGACAGACCTCCACTGAAGCTTTCTTT.

The DNA of the CDR3 is TGTGCCAGCAGCGTAGGGCTAGCGGGGGCCCAAGAGACCCAGTACTTC. Translation gives CASSVGLAGAQETQYF. This chain uses TRBV9 with TRBJ2-5; TRBD2 matches 10 bases. V was clipped by 0 bases and J by 1 base; unmatched bases: 3. The length of the CDR3 is 16 residues. Germline V gene data show CDR1 as SGDLS and CDR2 as YYNGEE.

V gene TRBV2 combines with J gene TRBJ2-3, with a weak D call TRBD1 (5 bases). There are 14 residues in the CDR3. V lost 7 bases and J lost 2, with 13 bases in between. Germline lookup yields CDR1 SNHLY and CDR2 FYNNEI. Written as DNA, the CDR3 is TGTGCCAGCAATCGAAGGGGTCCCACAGATACGCAGTATTTT. Encoded protein: CASNRRGPTDTQYF.

The chain uses TRBV6-5 and TRBJ1-2; TRBD1 matches at 7 bases. Germline CDR1 and CDR2: MNHEY and SVGAGI. The CDR3 runs 13 residues. Trimming at V came to 4 bases and at J to 6 bases, leaving 5 bases not matched to a gene. Here the CDR3 reads CASSSPDRHGYTF. CDR3 nucleotides: TGTGCCAGCAGTTCTCCGGACAGGCATGGCTACACCTTC.

The V gene is TRBV7-3, the J gene TRBJ1-1; TRBD1 might be the D (5 bases). V lost 2 bases and J lost 1, with 8 bases in between. The CDR3 totals 14 residues. Germline V gene sequence: CDR1 SGHTA, CDR2 FQGTGA. This CDR3 is CASSLGGTNTEAFF. The CDR3 bases are TGTGCCAGCAGCTTAGGAGGGACGAACACTGAAGCTTTCTTT.

The rearrangement joins TRBV6-6 to TRBJ1-5, with 7 nucleotides matching TRBD1. The germline V gene has CDR1 MNHNY and CDR2 SVGAGI (reference sequence). The CDR3 sequence is 15 residues long. Germline trimming cut 5 bases from V and 3 bases from J; bases unmatched to any gene: 7. Here the CDR3 DNA reads TGTGCCAGCAGTACCGGGACAGCGGACAATCAGCCCCAGCATTTT. Translation gives CASSTGTADNQPQHF.